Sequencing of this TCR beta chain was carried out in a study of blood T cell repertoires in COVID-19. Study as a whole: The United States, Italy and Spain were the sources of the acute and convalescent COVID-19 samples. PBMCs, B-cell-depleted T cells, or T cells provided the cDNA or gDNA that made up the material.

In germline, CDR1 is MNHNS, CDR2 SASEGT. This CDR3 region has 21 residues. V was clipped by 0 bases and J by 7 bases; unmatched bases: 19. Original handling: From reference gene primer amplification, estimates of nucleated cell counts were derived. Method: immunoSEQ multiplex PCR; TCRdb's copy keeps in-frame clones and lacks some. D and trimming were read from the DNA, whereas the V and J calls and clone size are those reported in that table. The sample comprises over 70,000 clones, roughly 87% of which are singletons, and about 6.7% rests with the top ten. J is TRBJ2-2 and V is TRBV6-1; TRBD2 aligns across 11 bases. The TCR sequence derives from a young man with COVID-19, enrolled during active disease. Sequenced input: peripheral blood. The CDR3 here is CASSEARFGVAGGKFDGELFF. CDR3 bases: TGTGCCAGCAGTGAAGCGCGTTTTGGGGTAGCGGGAGGGAAATTTGACGGGGAGCTGTTTTTT.